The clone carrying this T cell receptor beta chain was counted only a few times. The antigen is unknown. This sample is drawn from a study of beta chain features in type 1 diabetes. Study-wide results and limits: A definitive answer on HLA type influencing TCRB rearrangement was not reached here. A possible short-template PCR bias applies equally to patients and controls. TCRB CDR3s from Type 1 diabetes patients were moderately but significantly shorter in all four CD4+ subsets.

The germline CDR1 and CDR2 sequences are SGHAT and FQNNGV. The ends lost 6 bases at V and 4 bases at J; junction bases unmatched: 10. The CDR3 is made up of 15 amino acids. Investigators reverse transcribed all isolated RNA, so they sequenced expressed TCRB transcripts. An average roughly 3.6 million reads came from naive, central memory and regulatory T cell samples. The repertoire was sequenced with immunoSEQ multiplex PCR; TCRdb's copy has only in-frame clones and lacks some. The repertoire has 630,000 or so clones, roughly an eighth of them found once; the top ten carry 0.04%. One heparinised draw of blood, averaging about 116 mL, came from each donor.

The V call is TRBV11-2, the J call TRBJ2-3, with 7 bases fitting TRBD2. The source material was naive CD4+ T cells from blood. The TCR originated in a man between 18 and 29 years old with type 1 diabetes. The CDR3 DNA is TGTGCCAGCAGACTTTTTGGCGGGAGACCAGATACGCAGTATTTT. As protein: CASRLFGGRPDTQYF.